This TCR beta chain was captured in a study of OX40 agonist ivuxolimab in advanced cancers. Study details: Three individuals attained partial responses, comprising one hepatocellular carcinoma case and two cutaneous melanoma cases.

This clone occurred once. The target antigen is unknown. This CDR3 is built from 14 residues. In germline, CDR1 is SGHRS, CDR2 YFSETQ. The V gene lost 0 bases and the J gene lost 3 bases, with 9 bases spanning the gap. General study findings and limits: Compared with CD4+, CD8+ T cells on average had more expanded clones. The specificity for antigen of the expanded peripheral T cells was not determined. At doses 0.1 to 3.0 mg/kg, CD4+ and CD8+ clones expanded.

Method: immunoSEQ multiplex PCR; TCRdb's copy keeps in-frame clones and lacks some. The sample has under 80,000 clones, 70% to 90% seen once. The TCR comes from an adult with an advanced solid tumor such as melanoma, head and neck, liver or kidney cancer. The rearrangement joins TRBV5-1 to TRBJ2-5; D unresolved. Here the sequenced sample was CD4+ or CD8+ T cells sorted from blood, taken in a trial of the OX40 agonist ivuxolimab. The CDR3 spells CASSLGLPKETQYF. The CDR3 DNA reads as TGCGCCAGCAGCTTGGGTTTGCCGAAAGAGACCCAGTACTTC.